The 13 T cell receptor beta chains below all came from one sample that was sequenced in a study of Graves' ophthalmopathy and Graves' hyperthyroidism. Using RNA transcripts, the TCR beta CDR3 regions were amplified. The first-round RT-PCR employed HTBI primers together with the Qiagen OneStep RT-PCR kit. A multiplex PCR was then performed as the second round. TCRdb reprocessed the multiplex PCR reads via MiXCR and lists one record per CDR3 protein. The profile shows under 250,000 distinct CDR3 sequences, 20% to 25% of them singletons. The sample was peripheral blood. These receptors were obtained from a woman between 50 and 59 years old with Graves' ophthalmopathy.

This clonotype came up many times. This CDR3 is CASSAHRATNEKLFF. The CDR3 DNA follows: TGTGCCAGCAGCGCGCACAGGGCAACTAATGAAAAACTGTTTTTT. The chain is built from TRBV11-1 and TRBJ1-4; the D gene is possibly TRBD1 (6 bases). Germline CDR1 is SGHAT and CDR2 is FQDESV (reference sequence). Trimming shortened V by 5 bases and J by 0 bases, and 10 bases separated the two germline ends. The CDR3 has 15 residues.

V gene TRBV6-1 combines with J gene TRBJ2-5; 11 bases align to TRBD2. The CDR3 runs to 14 residues. V shed 10 bases and J 1 base; nucleotides not matched to a gene: 5. Germline V gives CDR1 MNHNS, CDR2 SASEGT. For the CDR3, the DNA is TGTGCCACCGGGACTAGCGGAGCCCAAGAGACCCAGTACTTC. It specifies CATGTSGAQETQYF.

The table lists this clonotype with many counts. The chain recombines TRBV2 with TRBJ1-1; 8 bases fit TRBD1. CDR1 SNHLY and CDR2 FYNNEI come from the germline V gene. The V segment lost 6 bases and the J segment 6 bases; nucleotides outside the gene matches: 9. The CDR3 loop spans 14 amino acids. DNA for the CDR3: TGTGCCAGCAGGGGGGGACAGGAGTCCCCTGAAGCTTTCTTT. Translation: CASRGGQESPEAFF.

The gene calls are TRBV27 and TRBJ2-7; 11 positions match TRBD2. Trimming cost V 5 bases and J 5 bases; bases outside gene matches: 8. The CDR3 has 15 residues. CDR1 and CDR2 from the germline V gene are MNHEY and SMNVEV (reference sequence). CDR3 sequence reads: CASSLKLAGVNEQYF. CDR3 DNA: TGTGCCAGCAGTCTGAAACTAGCGGGAGTGAACGAGCAGTACTTC.

This clonotype showed up many times. V is TRBV10-3 and J is TRBJ1-2, with 12 bases aligning to TRBD1. V shed 3 bases and J 0 bases; nucleotides not matched to a gene: 5. This CDR3 region has 17 residues. Germline values: CDR1 ENHRY, CDR2 SYGVKD. CDR3 sequence: CAISDRDRGLSNYGYTF. CDR3 DNA sequence: TGTGCCATCAGTGATCGGGACAGGGGGCTCTCTAACTATGGCTACACCTTC.

V usage is TRBV19 and J usage is TRBJ2-4, with 9 bases that match TRBD1. The CDR3 loop spans 19 amino acids. The junction had 15 bases not matched to a gene; V was cut back by 5 bases and J by 1 base. Per the germline V gene, CDR1 is LNHDA and CDR2 is SQIVND (reference sequence). CDR3 in DNA: TGTGCCAGTAGTTGGGCACAGGGGGCAGCGGATCGGGCCAAAAACATTCAGTACTTC. Amino acids: CASSWAQGAADRAKNIQYF. The entire variable domain, with the rest obtained from reference TRBV19 and TRBJ2-4, is as follows: DGGITQSPKYLFRKEGQNVTLSCEQNLNHDAMYWYRQDPGQGLRLIYYSQIVNDFQKGDIAEGYSVSREKKESFPLTVTSAQKNPTAFYLCASSWAQGAADRAKNIQYFGAGTRLSVL.

This clonotype was observed at least ten times. The chain links TRBV12-3 or TRBV12-4 to TRBJ2-7, with 12 bases matching TRBD1. Germline trimming cut 4 bases from V and 6 bases from J; bases unmatched to any gene: 7. CDR3 size: 15 residues. The CDR3 here is CASSSPGQGAREQYF. Here the CDR3 DNA reads TGTGCCAGCAGTTCGCCGGGACAGGGGGCTCGCGAGCAGTACTTC.

This clonotype has a count of ten or more. The genes are TRBV7-2 and TRBJ2-7; tentative D call: TRBD2 (6 bases). The CDR3 covers 14 residues. CDR1 is SGHTA, CDR2 FQGNSA, per germline. Trimming pared 4 bases from V and 2 bases from J, leaving 12 bases between. The CDR3 reads CASSWAAGPYEQYF. Here the CDR3 DNA reads TGTGCCAGCAGCTGGGCGGCGGGACCCTACGAGCAGTACTTC.

This clonotype showed up many times. A read error may produce the germline difference seen at one junction end. This chain joins TRBV5-1 and TRBJ1-1; no clear D. The germline V gene encodes CDR1 SGHRS and CDR2 YFSETQ. CDR3 length: 14 amino acids. The CDR3 loop is CASSLDLGNTEAFF. Here the CDR3 DNA reads TGTGCCAGTAGTCTCGATCTGGGAAACACTGAAGCTTTCTTT.

CDR3 sequence reads: CAWSVEGGTREETQYF. The CDR3 DNA reads TGTGCCTGGAGTGTGGAGGGCGGGACACGAGAAGAGACCCAGTACTTC. V is TRBV30 and J is TRBJ2-5; the D gene could be TRBD1 or TRBD2 (6 bases each). Trimming took off 0 bases at V and 3 bases at J, with 17 bases between the two ends. Germline V lookup: CDR1 GTSNPN, CDR2 SVGIG (reference sequence). CDR3 size: 16 residues.

This clonotype was picked up many times. V is TRBV20-1 and J is TRBJ2-7; D unresolved. Germline values: CDR1 DFQATT, CDR2 SNEGSKA (reference sequence). The CDR3 sequence is 13 residues long. V lost 6 bases and J lost 0, with 12 bases in between. The CDR3 sequence: CSAQPDASYEQYF. The DNA of the CDR3 is TGCAGTGCACAGCCGGACGCCTCCTACGAGCAGTACTTC.

This clonotype was seen at least ten times. CDR3: CASSDRDRGRGNTEAFF. The CDR3 nucleotides are TGTGCCAGCAGTGACCGGGACAGGGGGCGCGGGAACACTGAAGCTTTCTTT. V usage is TRBV25-1 and J usage is TRBJ1-1; 12 bases align to TRBD1. Per the germline V gene, CDR1 is MGHDK and CDR2 is SYGVNS. This CDR3 has 17 amino acids. After removal of 3 bases from V and 1 base from J, the junction contained 6 bases not matched to a gene.

This clonotype was seen repeatedly, ten times or more. This rearrangement joins TRBV29-1 to TRBJ2-5; 7 nucleotides line up with TRBD2. CDR3 length: 14 amino acids. Looked up from germline, CDR1 is SQVTM and CDR2 is ANQGSEA. The CDR3 loop is CSTSGGSQQETQYF. The CDR3 DNA follows: TGCAGTACTTCCGGGGGGAGCCAACAAGAGACCCAGTACTTC. Supplemented by reference TRBV29-1 and TRBJ2-5, the full variable domain reads SAVISQKPSRDICQRGTSLTIQCQVDSQVTMMFWYRQQPGQSLTLIATANQGSEATYESGFVIDKFPISRPNLTFSTLTVSNMSPEDSSIYLCSTSGGSQQETQYFGPGTRLLVL.